Listed below are T cell receptor beta chains from one sample, sequenced in a study of monozygotic twins with inflammatory bowel disease. TCRdb re-called the 5' RACE reads; one entry per CDR3 protein, DNA not given. The ten most abundant clones cover around 2.4% of a sample with around 380,000 distinct CDR3 sequences. The sequenced sample was blood. The receptors originated from a human donor with ulcerative colitis or Crohn's disease, or a healthy co-twin of an affected twin (not recorded which). The CDR3 runs from the conserved cysteine through the conserved F or W.

V gene: TRBV6-1
J gene: TRBJ1-2
CDR3 protein: CASSDRGQGISGYTF

V gene: TRBV9
J gene: TRBJ2-1
CDR3 protein: CASSAGTSYNEQFF

V gene: TRBV5-5
J gene: TRBJ1-1
CDR3 protein: CAGSSGPGGNTEAFF

V gene: TRBV7-3
J gene: TRBJ2-1
CDR3 protein: CASTLGGQPGNEQFF

V gene: TRBV19
J gene: TRBJ2-3
CDR3 protein: CASKLGYTDTQYF

V gene: TRBV6-1
J gene: TRBJ1-2
CDR3 protein: CASSQRGQGVFGYTF

V gene: TRBV30
J gene: TRBJ2-6
CDR3 protein: CAWRSGAGANVLTF

V gene: TRBV11-2
J gene: TRBJ2-4
CDR3 protein: CASSLIQGPVLAKNIQYF

V gene: TRBV9
J gene: TRBJ2-1
CDR3 protein: CASSGTSGSSWSYNEQFF

V gene: TRBV29-1
J gene: TRBJ2-3
CDR3 protein: CSVTFADTQYF

V gene: TRBV7-2
J gene: TRBJ2-7
CDR3 protein: CASSLEGTDYEQYF

V gene: TRBV6-2/TRBV6-3
J gene: TRBJ1-2
CDR3 protein: CASSTHGTVYGYTF

V gene: TRBV29-1
J gene: TRBJ2-3
CDR3 protein: CTIRQGDTQYF

V gene: TRBV7-2
J gene: TRBJ2-3
CDR3 protein: CASSPLFPVMDTQYF

V gene: TRBV27
J gene: TRBJ1-5
CDR3 protein: CASSGGAGAREPQHF

V gene: TRBV5-4
J gene: TRBJ2-1
CDR3 protein: CASSGDQAHNEQFF

V gene: TRBV6-1
J gene: TRBJ1-5
CDR3 protein: CASRSNQPQHF